This T cell receptor (beta chain) stems from a study of cytomegalovirus exposure and HLA in healthy donors. Overall study context: A previous analysis identified 100 million or so unique TCR beta sequences derived from around 180 million T cells. Findings of the study overall: Several top significant clusters appeared, in a later analysis, to be linked to common viral pathogens. The study reported that TCR beta sequences accurately predicted HLA-A and HLA-B alleles in most subjects.

Comment on this clone: Antigen: not known.

Per the germline V gene, CDR1 is SGHRS and CDR2 is YFSETQ. The V gene lost 3 bases and the J gene lost 4 bases, with 14 bases spanning the gap. This CDR3 is built from 14 residues. This cohort consisted of healthy bone marrow donors. The PCR made use of 60 Vbeta and 13 Jbeta primers. Profiled with immunoSEQ multiplex PCR; TCRdb holds only in-frame clones, not every one. The table lists about 120,000 clones, approximately 83% of them singletons. The TCR sequence derives from a man aged 40-50 years in good health and CMV-seronegative. Sequencing was carried out using PBMCs. V is TRBV5-1 and J is TRBJ2-7; D perhaps matches TRBD1 (5 bases). In nucleotides, the CDR3 is TGCGCCAGCAGCTCCGGTAGGGGCCATTACGAGCAGTACTTC. Residues: CASSSGRGHYEQYF.